Presented here are 27 T cell receptor beta chains from one specimen sequenced in a study of cytotoxic CD8 clonotypes in ibrutinib-treated CLL. TCRdb keeps only in-frame clones here, not all; method: immunoSEQ multiplex PCR. The top ten clones hold roughly a tenth of a sample with about 140,000 clones, less than 95% of them seen once. This material consisted of PBMCs, taken after 12 months of ibrutinib treatment. Receptors originate from a human donor with chronic lymphocytic leukemia.

The chain employs TRBV27 and TRBJ2-2, with D perhaps TRBD2 (6 bases). The ends were cut back, 6 bases at V and 5 bases at J, with 16 bases in the middle. CDR1 and CDR2 from the germline V gene are MNHEY and SMNVEV (reference sequence). CDR3 length: 15 residues. CDR3 in amino acids: CASSRGTLGTGELFF. CDR3 coding DNA: TGTGCCAGCAGCCGGGGGACTCTGGGTACCGGGGAGCTGTTTTTT.

The rearrangement links TRBV28 to TRBJ2-3, with D possibly being TRBD2 (6 bases). The CDR3 consists of 13 residues. Germline lookup yields CDR1 MDHEN and CDR2 SYDVKM. The V and J ends lost 5 bases and 5 bases respectively, with 11 bases between them. CDR3: CASSTWGEDTQYF. The CDR3 DNA reads as TGTGCCAGCAGTACCTGGGGGGAAGATACGCAGTATTTT.

The chain combines TRBV29-1 with TRBJ1-1; D is ambiguous. CDR3 size: 12 residues. Germline CDR1 and CDR2: SQVTM and ANQGSEA. V lost 7 bases to trimming and J lost 6 bases, with 15 bases between them. The CDR3 sequence: CSAENVMSEAFF. The CDR3, as DNA: TGCAGCGCGGAGAACGTGATGTCTGAAGCTTTCTTT.

This sequence joins TRBV6-6 and TRBJ1-2, with 9 bases identical to TRBD1. The CDR3 is 14 residues long. The V gene's germline CDR1 is MNHNY and CDR2 SVGAGI (reference sequence). The V gene end was trimmed by 2 bases and the J gene end by 5 bases; junction bases not matched to a gene: 3. The CDR3 region has the DNA TGTGCCAGCAGTTACCGTGGGACAGGGTATGGCTACACCTTC. Encoded protein: CASSYRGTGYGYTF.

The chain links TRBV6-5 to TRBJ1-4; D is unclear. The V and J ends lost 0 bases and 7 bases respectively, with 15 bases between them. CDR3 length equals 16 residues. CDR1 and CDR2 (germline): MNHEY, SVGAGI. The CDR3 DNA sequence: TGTGCCAGCAGTTACTCAGGGCCCAGAACGGGTGAAAAACTGTTTTTT. Its protein is CASSYSGPRTGEKLFF.

The V call is TRBV19, the J call TRBJ1-5; possibly TRBD1 for D (6 bases). CDR3 length: 17 residues. The germline V gene has CDR1 LNHDA and CDR2 SQIVND (reference sequence). Trimming took off 7 bases at V and 0 bases at J, with 19 bases between the two ends. Written as DNA, the CDR3 is TGTGCCAGTACCGGGACAAAATTAGGGTATAGCAATCAGCCCCAGCATTTT. Protein sequence: CASTGTKLGYSNQPQHF.

CDR3 in amino acids: CASSEISLKGDEQYF. The CDR3 nucleotides are TGTGCCAGCAGTGAAATTAGTCTAAAAGGTGACGAGCAGTACTTC. This chain uses TRBV6-1 with TRBJ2-7; D not certain. The germline gives CDR1 MNHNS, CDR2 SASEGT. With 2 bases removed from V and 5 bases from J, the gap between germline ends came to 16 bases. The CDR3 extends over 15 amino acids.

This clone qualifies as medium-sized. The CDR3 loop is CASSLVGQRNTEAFF. For the CDR3, the DNA is TGTGCCAGCAGCTTGGTAGGGCAGCGGAACACTGAAGCTTTCTTT. V usage is TRBV5-6 and J usage is TRBJ1-1; D gene unclear. Trimming pared 0 bases from V and 1 base from J, leaving 10 bases between. Germline CDR1 reads SGHDT; CDR2 reads YYEEEE. This CDR3 is built from 15 residues. The whole variable domain, filled in from reference TRBV5-6 and TRBJ1-1, reads DAGVTQSPTHLIKTRGQQVTLRCSPKSGHDTVSWYQQALGQGPQFIFQYYEEEERQRGNFPDRFSGHQFPNYSSELNVNALLLGDSALYLCASSLVGQRNTEAFFGQGTRLTVV.

The CDR3 loop reads CSVYLDQPQHF. CDR3 DNA: TGCAGCGTTTACCTTGATCAGCCCCAGCATTTT. V and J are TRBV29-1 and TRBJ1-5; D call uncertain. Germline-derived CDR1 and CDR2 are SQVTM and ANQGSEA. The V and J ends lost 5 bases and 5 bases respectively, with 7 bases between them. The CDR3 totals 11 residues.

V gene TRBV27 combines with J gene TRBJ2-7, with no clear D. Germline V gene data show CDR1 as MNHEY and CDR2 as SMNVEV (reference sequence). V lost 2 bases, J lost 7 bases, and 9 bases lay in between. The CDR3 extends over 12 amino acids. In DNA, the CDR3 is TGTGCCAGCAGTTTACCCCTCGGGGAGCAGTACTTC. This codes for CASSLPLGEQYF.

The CDR3: CSVDQGGTGELFF. The DNA for the CDR3 is TGCAGCGTTGACCAAGGGGGGACCGGGGAGCTGTTTTTT. The V call is TRBV29-1, the J call TRBJ2-2; the D call may be TRBD1 or TRBD2 (6 bases each). The CDR3 extends over 13 amino acids. CDR1 is SQVTM and CDR2 is ANQGSEA in the germline V gene. V gave up 3 bases and J gave up 5 bases, with 10 bases separating them.

V is TRBV18 and J is TRBJ2-7; TRBD2 is a possible D gene (5 bases). The V gene lost 5 bases and the J gene lost 0 bases, with 11 bases spanning the gap. The CDR3 extends over 14 amino acids. Germline V CDR1 and CDR2: KGHSH, LQKENI. DNA for the CDR3: TGTGCCAGCTCATTCGGACGGGACTCCTACGAGCAGTACTTC. Residues: CASSFGRDSYEQYF.

The chain employs TRBV15 and TRBJ1-1; the match to TRBD1 covers 7 bases. Losses at the gene ends were 1 base for V and 4 bases for J; bases not matched to a gene: 18. The CDR3 extends over 19 amino acids. Germline V lookup: CDR1 LNHNV, CDR2 YYDKDF (reference sequence). This CDR3 reads CATSRANWDRQIYLTEAFF. CDR3 sequence (DNA): TGTGCCACCAGCAGAGCGAATTGGGACAGACAAATTTACCTCACTGAAGCTTTCTTT.

The V and J genes are TRBV6-5 and TRBJ2-7, with a weak D call TRBD2 (6 bases). The CDR3 is made up of 15 amino acids. Germline assignment: CDR1 MNHEY and CDR2 SVGAGI. Trimming removed 2 bases from V and 7 bases from J, with 18 bases in between. CDR3: CASSYGGESIEEQYF. In DNA, the CDR3 is TGTGCCAGCAGTTACGGCGGGGAGTCAATAGAAGAGCAGTACTTC.

The chain recombines TRBV5-4 with TRBJ2-3; D could derive from TRBD1 or TRBD2 (6 bases each). The germline V and J ends were trimmed by 4 bases and 2 bases, with 14 bases remaining between them. Germline CDR1 and CDR2: SGHNT and YYREEE (reference sequence). CDR3 size: 15 residues. In nucleotides, the CDR3 is TGTGCCAGCAGCAAAGGGGGGACACCCACAGATACGCAGTATTTT. Protein: CASSKGGTPTDTQYF.

This rearrangement joins TRBV7-9 to TRBJ2-1; D might be TRBD2 (6 bases). Trimming shortened V by 5 bases and J by 5 bases, and 16 bases separated the two germline ends. The CDR3 has 15 residues. Germline lookup yields CDR1 SEHNR and CDR2 FQNEAQ (reference sequence). CDR3: CASSQRRDLNNEQFF. The CDR3 DNA reads as TGTGCCAGCAGCCAGCGGCGGGACTTAAACAATGAGCAGTTCTTC.

This clone was observed a few times. This sequence joins TRBV25-1 and TRBJ1-5; no firm D call. Trimming took off 1 base at V and 9 bases at J, with 7 bases between the two ends. The CDR3 runs 12 residues. CDR1 and CDR2 (germline): MGHDK, SYGVNS. The CDR3: CASSELGWPQHF. CDR3 nucleotides: TGTGCCAGCAGTGAATTAGGTTGGCCCCAGCATTTT.

The chain is built from TRBV6-6 and TRBJ1-1, with TRBD1 matching over 7 bases. The germline V gene encodes CDR1 MNHNY and CDR2 SVGAGI (reference sequence). The CDR3 runs 14 residues. V shed 4 bases and J 5 bases; nucleotides not matched to a gene: 7. The CDR3 nucleotides are TGTGCCAGCAGTTTCGACAGGGAGGGAACTGAAGCTTTCTTT. Its protein is CASSFDREGTEAFF.

The chain has TRBV28 and TRBJ2-7; possibly TRBD2 for D (6 bases). The CDR3 sequence is 14 residues long. The germline V and J ends were trimmed by 9 bases and 0 bases, with 15 bases remaining between them. The germline V gene has CDR1 MDHEN and CDR2 SYDVKM. CDR3 sequence: CASSPPGSSYEQYF. CDR3 DNA sequence: TGTGCCAGTAGCCCCCCCGGGAGCTCCTACGAGCAGTACTTC.

The genes are TRBV20-1 and TRBJ1-2; weak D call: TRBD1 (5 bases). Trimming took 5 bases from V and 7 from J, leaving 11 bases between them. The CDR3 runs to 11 residues. Per germline, CDR1 DFQATT and CDR2 SNEGSKA (reference sequence). The CDR3 nucleotides are TGCAGTGCTCCCGCCGGGGCTGGCTACACCTTC. Translation gives CSAPAGAGYTF.

The count of this clone is one. The chain recombines TRBV2 with TRBJ2-6; D remains unclear. The CDR3 covers 19 residues. Germline CDR1 and CDR2: SNHLY and FYNNEI. V shed 3 bases and J shed 1 base, with 19 bases lying between them. The CDR3 protein is CASSDLTVSLGSGANVLTF. The CDR3 region has the DNA TGTGCCAGCAGTGATCTCACAGTCAGCTTAGGGTCTGGGGCCAACGTCCTGACTTTC.

This clone occurred many times. V and J are TRBV19 and TRBJ2-6, with TRBD1 matching over 10 bases. The ends lost 3 bases at V and 0 bases at J; junction bases unmatched: 2. This CDR3 comprises 17 residues. Germline lookup yields CDR1 LNHDA and CDR2 SQIVND (reference sequence). The DNA for the CDR3 is TGTGCCAGTAGTATTGGGACAGGGGTCTCTGGGGCCAACGTCCTGACTTTC. Translated, it gives CASSIGTGVSGANVLTF.

The genes are TRBV28 and TRBJ1-5; 7 nucleotides align to TRBD1. The CDR3 extends over 12 amino acids. The V gene end was trimmed by 10 bases and the J gene end by 5 bases; junction bases not matched to a gene: 5. The germline V gene has CDR1 MDHEN and CDR2 SYDVKM. CDR3 sequence reads: CATRTGDQPQHF. In nucleotides, the CDR3 is TGTGCCACCCGAACAGGGGATCAGCCCCAGCATTTT.

The V gene is TRBV9, the J gene TRBJ2-1; 10 bases match TRBD2. V was pared by 0 bases and J by 7 bases, with 7 bases of the junction left unmatched. The germline V gene encodes CDR1 SGDLS and CDR2 YYNGEE. The CDR3 runs to 16 residues. The CDR3: CASSVEREGLGNEQFF. In DNA form, the CDR3 reads TGTGCCAGCAGCGTAGAGCGGGAGGGCCTCGGGAATGAGCAGTTCTTC.

J is TRBJ2-7 and V is TRBV18, with TRBD2 matching 10 bases. The ends lost 3 bases at V and 0 bases at J; junction bases unmatched: 5. This CDR3 is built from 16 residues. Germline values: CDR1 KGHSH, CDR2 LQKENI. The CDR3 nucleotides read TGTGCCAGCTCACCCCAGCCTAGCGGGAGCTCCTACGAGCAGTACTTC. As protein: CASSPQPSGSSYEQYF. Full variable domain (missing parts from reference TRBV18 and TRBJ2-7): NAGVMQNPRHLVRRRGQEARLRCSPMKGHSHVYWYRQLPEEGLKFMVYLQKENIIDESGMPKERFSAEFPKEGPSILRIQQVVRGDSAAYFCASSPQPSGSSYEQYFGPGTRLTVT.

The gene calls are TRBV28 and TRBJ2-5; tentatively, D is TRBD2 (6 bases). The germline CDR1 and CDR2 sequences are MDHEN and SYDVKM. The V end lost 7 bases, the J end lost 2 bases, and 17 bases lay between the germline ends. This CDR3 has 15 residues. The CDR3 DNA sequence: TGTGCCAGCACCAAGGGGCTACGGGGGCAAGAGACCCAGTACTTC. It codes for CASTKGLRGQETQYF.

The J gene is TRBJ2-7, the V gene TRBV7-2, with 13 bases aligning to TRBD2. Germline loops: CDR1 SGHTA, CDR2 FQGNSA. The trim removed 3 bases at V and 6 bases at J, leaving 11 bases unmatched. This CDR3 is built from 17 residues. As DNA, the CDR3 is TGTGCCAGCAGCTTGAGAAGGACTAGCGGGAGACTTTTCGAGCAGTACTTC. Protein product: CASSLRRTSGRLFEQYF.